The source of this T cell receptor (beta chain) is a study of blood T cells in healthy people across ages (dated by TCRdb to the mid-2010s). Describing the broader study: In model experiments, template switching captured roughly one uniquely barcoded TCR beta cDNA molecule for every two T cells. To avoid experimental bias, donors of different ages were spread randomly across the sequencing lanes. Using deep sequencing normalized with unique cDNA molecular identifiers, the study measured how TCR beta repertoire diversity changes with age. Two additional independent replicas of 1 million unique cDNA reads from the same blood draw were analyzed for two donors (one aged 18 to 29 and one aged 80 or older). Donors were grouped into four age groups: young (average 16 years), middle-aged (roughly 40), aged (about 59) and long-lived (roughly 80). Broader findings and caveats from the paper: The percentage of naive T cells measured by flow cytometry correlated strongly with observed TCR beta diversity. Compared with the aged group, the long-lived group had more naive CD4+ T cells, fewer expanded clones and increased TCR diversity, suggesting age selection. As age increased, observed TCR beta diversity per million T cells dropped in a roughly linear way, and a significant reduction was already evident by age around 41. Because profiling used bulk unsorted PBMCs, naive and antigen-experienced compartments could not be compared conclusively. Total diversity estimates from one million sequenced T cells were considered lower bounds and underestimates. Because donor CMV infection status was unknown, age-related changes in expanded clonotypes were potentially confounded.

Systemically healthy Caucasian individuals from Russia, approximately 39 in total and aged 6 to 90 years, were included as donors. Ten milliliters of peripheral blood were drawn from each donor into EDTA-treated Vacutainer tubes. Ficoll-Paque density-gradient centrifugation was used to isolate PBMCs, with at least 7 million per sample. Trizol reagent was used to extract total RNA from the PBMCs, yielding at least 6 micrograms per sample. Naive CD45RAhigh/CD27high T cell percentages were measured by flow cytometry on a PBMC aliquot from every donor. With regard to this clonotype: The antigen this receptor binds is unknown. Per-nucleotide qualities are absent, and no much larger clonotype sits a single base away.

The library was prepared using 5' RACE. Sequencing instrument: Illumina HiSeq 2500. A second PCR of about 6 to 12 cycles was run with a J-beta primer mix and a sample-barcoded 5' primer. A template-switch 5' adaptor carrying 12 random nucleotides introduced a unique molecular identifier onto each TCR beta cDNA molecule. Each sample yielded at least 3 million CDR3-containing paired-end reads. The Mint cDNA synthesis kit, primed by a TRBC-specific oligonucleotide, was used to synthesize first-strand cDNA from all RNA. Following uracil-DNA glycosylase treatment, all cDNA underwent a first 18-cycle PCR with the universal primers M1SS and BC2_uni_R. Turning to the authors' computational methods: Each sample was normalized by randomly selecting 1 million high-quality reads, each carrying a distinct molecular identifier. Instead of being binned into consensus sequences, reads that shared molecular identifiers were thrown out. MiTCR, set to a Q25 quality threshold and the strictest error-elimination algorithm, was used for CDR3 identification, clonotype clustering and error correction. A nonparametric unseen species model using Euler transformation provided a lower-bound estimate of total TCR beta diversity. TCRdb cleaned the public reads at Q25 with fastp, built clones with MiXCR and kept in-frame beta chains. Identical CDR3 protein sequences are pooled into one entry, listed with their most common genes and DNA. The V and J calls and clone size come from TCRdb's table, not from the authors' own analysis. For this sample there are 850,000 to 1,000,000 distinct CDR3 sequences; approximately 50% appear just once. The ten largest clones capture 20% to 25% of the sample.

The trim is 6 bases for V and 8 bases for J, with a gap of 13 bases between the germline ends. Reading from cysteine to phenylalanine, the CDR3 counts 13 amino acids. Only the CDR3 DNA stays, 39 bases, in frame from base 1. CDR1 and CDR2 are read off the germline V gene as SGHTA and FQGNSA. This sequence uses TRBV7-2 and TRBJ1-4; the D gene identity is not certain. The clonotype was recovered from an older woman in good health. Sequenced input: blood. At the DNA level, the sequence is TGTGCCAGCAGGCCAGTTGGAGAAGAAAAACTGTTTTTT. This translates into CASRPVGEEKLFF.